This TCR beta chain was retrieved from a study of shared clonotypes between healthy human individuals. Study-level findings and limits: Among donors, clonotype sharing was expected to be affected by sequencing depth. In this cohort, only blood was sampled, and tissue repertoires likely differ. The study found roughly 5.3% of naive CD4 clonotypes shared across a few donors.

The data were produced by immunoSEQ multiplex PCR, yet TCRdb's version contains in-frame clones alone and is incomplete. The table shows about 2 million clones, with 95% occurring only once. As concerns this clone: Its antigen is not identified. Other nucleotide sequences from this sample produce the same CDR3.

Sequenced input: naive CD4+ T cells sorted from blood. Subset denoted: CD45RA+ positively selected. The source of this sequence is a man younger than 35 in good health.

The CDR3 DNA is TGCGCCAGCAGTGGAACTAGCGGGAGCACAGATACGCAGTATTTT. Protein product: CASSGTSGSTDTQYF. The rearrangement links TRBV10-1 to TRBJ2-3, with 9 bases identical to TRBD2. This CDR3 has 15 amino acids. V shed 4 bases, J shed 0 bases, and the junction held 2 bases outside the gene matches. CDR1 WNHNN and CDR2 SYGVQD come from the germline V gene (reference sequence).